The clone carrying this T cell receptor beta chain occurred a few times. Its antigen remains unknown. This sample was taken from a study of blood T cells in healthy people across ages. Primers used in a second PCR of about 7 to 12 cycles were a sample-barcoded 5' primer and a J-beta primer mix. TCRdb redid the calling of the 5' RACE reads with MiXCR, one entry per CDR3 protein. The data contain 800,000 or so distinct CDR3 sequences, just under 25% of them singletons. Study observations and caveats: A roughly linear fall in TCR beta diversity per million T cells was seen with increasing age.

The CDR3 has 11 residues. Trimming pared 6 bases from V and 5 bases from J, leaving 10 bases between. Per the germline V gene, CDR1 is SQVTM and CDR2 is ANQGSEA. This sample also appeared in a second study, on T cells of mothers and their children.

Specimen: blood. V and J are TRBV29-1 and TRBJ1-1; D not resolved. The sequence came from a boy aged 10-17 years in good health. CDR3 DNA: TGCAGCGTGGGCTTTGGAACTGAAGCTTTCTTT. Translating it yields CSVGFGTEAFF.